A selection of T cell receptor beta chains follows, all from one sample in a study of blood T cell repertoires in COVID-19. This table comes from immunoSEQ multiplex PCR, and its TCRdb copy is limited to in-frame clones, with some not included. The sample carries about 120,000 clones, 90% recorded once. Material for sequencing was peripheral blood. These receptors all come from a woman aged 60-75 years with COVID-19, enrolled during active disease. CDR3s include the opening cysteine and the closing phenylalanine or tryptophan. The D gene is left open where the match is weak. Clone size is stated in some rows and not others, as once, few, many or a class when expanded.

cdr3_aa	cdr3_nt	v_call	d_call	j_call	clone_size
CASSLANGYAAYEQYF	TGTGCCAGCAGCTTGGCGAACGGGTACGCAGCCTACGAGCAGTACTTC	TRBV5-6	.	TRBJ2-7	.
CASSSGQGARSPLHF	TGTGCCAGCAGCTCGGGACAGGGGGCGAGATCACCCCTCCACTTT	TRBV7-2	TRBD1	TRBJ1-6	.
CASSPTPTAEAFF	TGTGCCAGCTCACCAACTCCGACAGCTGAAGCTTTCTTT	TRBV18	.	TRBJ1-1	.
CASSSQGPSSQETQYF	TGTGCCAGCAGCTCACAGGGACCGTCATCCCAAGAGACCCAGTACTTC	TRBV7-9	.	TRBJ2-5	.
CATSDSVPGLSYNEQFF	TGTGCCACCAGTGATTCCGTGCCGGGACTATCCTACAATGAGCAGTTCTTC	TRBV24-1	TRBD2	TRBJ2-1	once
CASSISTGTAPAIYYGYTF	TGTGCCAGCAGCATCAGTACAGGGACAGCCCCAGCCATTTATTATGGCTACACCTTC	TRBV11-2	TRBD1	TRBJ1-2	.
CASSYRRENTEAFF	TGTGCCAGCAGTTACCGCCGGGAGAACACTGAAGCTTTCTTT	TRBV6-5	.	TRBJ1-1	once
CASSIEEVWHQPQHF	TGTGCCAGTAGTATAGAGGAGGTTTGGCATCAGCCCCAGCATTTT	TRBV19	.	TRBJ1-5	.
CASSLNWGTINYGYTF	TGTGCCAGCAGTTTAAATTGGGGGACAATTAACTATGGCTACACCTTC	TRBV27	.	TRBJ1-2	.
CASSQKRPGLAGTNTGELFF	TGCGCCAGCAGCCAAAAACGTCCGGGACTAGCGGGGACGAACACCGGGGAGCTGTTTTTT	TRBV4-1	TRBD2	TRBJ2-2	once
CASSQGKGARTNEKLFF	TGCGCCAGCAGCCAAGGGAAGGGGGCTCGAACTAATGAAAAACTGTTTTTT	TRBV4-3	TRBD1	TRBJ1-4	.
CATSRDQLGAPSNTGELFF	TGTGCCACCAGCAGAGATCAACTGGGGGCCCCTTCGAACACCGGGGAGCTGTTTTTT	TRBV15	.	TRBJ2-2	.
CASSLVFSYAGANKNIQYF	TGTGCCAGCAGCTTAGTCTTCTCATACGCAGGGGCCAACAAAAACATTCAGTACTTC	TRBV7-2	.	TRBJ2-4	.
CASSVDSGASYNEQFF	TGTGCCAGCAGCGTAGACTCAGGGGCCTCCTACAATGAGCAGTTCTTC	TRBV9	.	TRBJ2-1	.
CASSPGMNTEAFF	TGTGCCAGCAGCCCGGGTATGAACACTGAAGCTTTCTTT	TRBV14	.	TRBJ1-1	.
CASGSGVAYNEQFF	TGTGCCAGCGGTAGCGGGGTTGCCTACAATGAGCAGTTCTTC	TRBV7-2	TRBD2	TRBJ2-1	.
CASSPDRSVYMAEAFF	TGTGCCAGCAGCCCGGACAGGTCGGTGTACATGGCTGAAGCTTTCTTT	TRBV5-8	TRBD1	TRBJ1-1	.
CASSSLGVEQYF	TGTGCCAGCAGTAGCCTCGGGGTCGAGCAGTACTTC	TRBV6-5	.	TRBJ2-7	.
CASSYQGANTEAFF	TGTGCCAGCAGCTATCAGGGGGCGAACACTGAAGCTTTCTTT	TRBV7-2	TRBD1	TRBJ1-1	once
CASSLAAGSTYGYTF	TGCGCCAGCAGCTTGGCCGCGGGGAGCACCTATGGCTACACCTTC	TRBV5-1	.	TRBJ1-2	.
CASSLLEQPQHF	TGTGCCAGCAGCTTATTGGAGCAGCCCCAGCATTTT	TRBV7-9	.	TRBJ1-5	.
CSVQGFGYGYTF	TGCAGCGTGCAGGGGTTTGGCTATGGCTACACCTTC	TRBV29-1	.	TRBJ1-2	.
CASSSQGDGGYGYTF	TGTGCCAGTAGTTCCCAGGGGGACGGGGGCTATGGCTACACCTTC	TRBV19	TRBD1	TRBJ1-2	.
CASSLATSGGRITGELFF	TGCGCCAGCAGCTTGGCCACTAGCGGGGGGCGGATCACCGGGGAGCTGTTTTTT	TRBV5-1	TRBD2	TRBJ2-2	.
CASSAQGAYEQYF	TGTGCCAGCAGTGCACAGGGGGCCTACGAGCAGTACTTC	TRBV2	TRBD1	TRBJ2-7	.
CASSLATDYNEQFF	TGCGCCAGCAGCTTGGCTACAGACTACAATGAGCAGTTCTTC	TRBV5-1	.	TRBJ2-1	.
CSVRMTSSYEQYF	TGCAGCGTTCGCATGACTTCTTCCTACGAGCAGTACTTC	TRBV29-1	.	TRBJ2-7	.
CASSRTQNTEAFF	TGTGCCAGCAGTCGTACTCAGAACACTGAAGCTTTCTTT	TRBV6-2/TRBV6-3	.	TRBJ1-1	.
CASSPDRRDNSPLHF	TGTGCCAGCAGCCCGGACAGGAGAGATAATTCACCCCTCCACTTT	TRBV6-5	TRBD1	TRBJ1-6	once
CASSPSDQNTEAFF	TGTGCCAGCAGCCCTAGTGATCAGAACACTGAAGCTTTCTTT	TRBV7-8	.	TRBJ1-1	.
CASSPLYSSYEQYF	TGTGCCAGCTCACCACTGTACAGCTCCTACGAGCAGTACTTC	TRBV18	.	TRBJ2-7	.
CASSWGTGATTDTQYF	TGTGCCAGCAGCTGGGGGACAGGGGCTACCACAGATACGCAGTATTTT	TRBV5-6	TRBD1	TRBJ2-3	.
CAISEFRSRGGPETQYF	TGTGCCATCAGTGAGTTTCGATCGAGGGGAGGCCCAGAGACCCAGTACTTC	TRBV10-3	.	TRBJ2-5	.
CASSAHGGYEQYF	TGTGCCAGCAGCGCCCATGGGGGGTACGAGCAGTACTTC	TRBV9	.	TRBJ2-7	.
CASSQGMTQTSYSGANVLTF	TGTGCCAGCAGCCAAGGGATGACACAAACTTCCTACTCTGGGGCCAACGTCCTGACTTTC	TRBV3-1/TRBV3-2	.	TRBJ2-6	few
CASSYSTSGVYEQYF	TGTGCCAGCAGTTACTCGACTAGCGGGGTTTACGAGCAGTACTTC	TRBV6-5	TRBD2	TRBJ2-7	.
CASSVGRNSYNEQFF	TGTGCCAGCAGCGTAGGCAGGAACTCCTACAATGAGCAGTTCTTC	TRBV9	.	TRBJ2-1	.
CASREASYEQYF	TGTGCCAGCCGGGAGGCGTCCTACGAGCAGTACTTC	TRBV7-9	TRBD2	TRBJ2-7	.
CASGLGTRGGADTGELFF	TGTGCTAGTGGTTTGGGGACTCGCGGGGGGGCGGACACCGGGGAGCTGTTTTTT	TRBV12-5	TRBD2	TRBJ2-2	.
CSAQGTYEQYF	TGCAGTGCACAGGGGACCTACGAGCAGTACTTC	TRBV20-1	TRBD1	TRBJ2-7	.
CASSYGQSTGELFF	TGTGCCAGCAGTTACGGACAGTCCACCGGGGAGCTGTTTTTT	TRBV6-2/TRBV6-3	.	TRBJ2-2	few
CASSPFVTDEKLFF	TGTGCCAGCAGTCCCTTTGTGACAGATGAAAAACTGTTTTTT	TRBV27	.	TRBJ1-4	.
CASSLAVSTGTDYNEQFF	TGCGCCAGCAGCTTGGCCGTGTCGACCGGGACAGACTACAATGAGCAGTTCTTC	TRBV5-1	TRBD1	TRBJ2-1	.
CAISELATSNEQFF	TGTGCCATCAGTGAATTGGCGACTAGCAATGAGCAGTTCTTC	TRBV10-3	.	TRBJ2-1	.
CASSAGPKSGNTIYF	TGTGCCAGCAGCGCGGGGCCCAAGTCTGGAAACACCATATATTTT	TRBV11-2	.	TRBJ1-3	.
CASSVRGRQGWDGYTF	TGTGCCAGCAGTGTGAGGGGGAGACAGGGCTGGGATGGCTACACCTTC	TRBV25-1	TRBD1	TRBJ1-2	.
CASSLQRQGYEQYF	TGCGCCAGCAGCCTCCAAAGACAGGGCTACGAGCAGTACTTC	TRBV4-3	TRBD1	TRBJ2-7	.
CASSLDSDSKAFF	TGTGCCAGCAGCTTAGATTCAGACAGTAAAGCTTTCTTT	TRBV11-3	.	TRBJ1-1	.
CAISESISGQGDTEAFF	TGTGCCATCAGTGAGTCGATTTCAGGACAGGGTGACACTGAAGCTTTCTTT	TRBV10-3	TRBD1	TRBJ1-1	.
CASEAERRNEQFF	TGTGCCAGCGAGGCGGAACGAAGGAATGAGCAGTTCTTC	TRBV2	.	TRBJ2-1	.